The entry that follows covers one T cell receptor beta chain sequence. Samples underwent the assay at deep level. Measured with immunoSEQ multiplex PCR; TCRdb has only the in-frame clones, and not every one. The table records about 2.4 million clones, more than 85% of them present only once. These data originate in a study of shared clonotypes between healthy human individuals. V was cut by 0 bases and J by 2 bases, with 12 bases left in between. The V gene's germline CDR1 is SGDLS and CDR2 YYNGEE. The CDR3 is made up of 15 amino acids. Material: naive CD4+ T cells from PBMCs. As to subset: CD45RA+ positively selected. This chain uses TRBV9 with TRBJ2-7; D not certain. The sequence was obtained from a man aged 18-30 years in good health. Some clones in this sample may be carry-over from other donors' samples. In nucleotides, the CDR3 is TGTGCCAGCAGCGTAGCCCACAATCCACCCTACGAGCAGTACTTC. Translation: CASSVAHNPPYEQYF.